These 10 T cell receptor beta chains originate from one sample sequenced in a study of cytomegalovirus exposure and HLA in healthy donors. PCR was performed using 60 Vbeta and 13 Jbeta primers. Measured with immunoSEQ multiplex PCR; TCRdb has only the in-frame clones, and not every one. The sample consists of 200,000 or so clones, roughly 88% of them appearing once. The sample taken for sequencing was PBMCs. These receptors were collected from a boy aged 2 to 9 in good health and CMV-seronegative.

This clone occurred once. This chain joins TRBV7-9 and TRBJ1-2; no firm D call. Germline CDR1 SEHNR, CDR2 FQNEAQ (reference sequence). V lost 2 bases, J lost 4 bases, and 11 bases lay in between. This CDR3 spans 14 amino acids. The CDR3 DNA follows: TGTGCCAGCAGCTTAATAAGCGGCCTCTATGGCTACACCTTC. Encoded protein: CASSLISGLYGYTF.

This chain uses TRBV10-2 with TRBJ2-7, with TRBD2 matching over 7 bases. Germline-derived CDR1 and CDR2 are WSHSY and SAAADI. V was pared by 0 bases and J by 0 bases, with 2 bases of the junction left unmatched. The CDR3 is made up of 15 amino acids. As DNA, the CDR3 is TGCGCCAGCAGTGAGTCGCGGGGGTTCTCCTACGAGCAGTACTTC. Translated, it gives CASSESRGFSYEQYF.

J is TRBJ1-4 and V is TRBV5-1, with TRBD1 matching over 10 bases. The CDR3 extends over 15 amino acids. V was pared by 1 base and J by 7 bases, with 4 bases of the junction left unmatched. Germline CDR1 is SGHRS and CDR2 is YFSETQ. The CDR3, as DNA: TGCGCCAGCAGCTTGATGACAGGGGGCGTTGAAAAACTGTTTTTT. Encoded protein: CASSLMTGGVEKLFF.

This chain uses TRBV5-1 with TRBJ1-2; 11 bases are a match to TRBD1. J lost 8 bases, V lost 2 bases, and 2 bases had no gene match. Germline values: CDR1 SGHRS, CDR2 YFSETQ. The CDR3 loop spans 13 amino acids. The CDR3 sequence: CASSFGQGAGYTF. CDR3 in DNA: TGCGCCAGCAGCTTTGGACAGGGGGCGGGCTACACCTTC.

This clone was picked up a small number of times. The chain uses TRBV5-4 and TRBJ1-6, with 9 bases fitting TRBD1. The germline V gene has CDR1 SGHNT and CDR2 YYREEE (reference sequence). V was clipped by 4 bases and J by 6 bases; unmatched bases: 2. CDR3 length: 14 amino acids. The CDR3 region is CASSQDRGNSPLHF. The DNA for the CDR3 is TGTGCCAGCAGCCAGGACAGGGGTAATTCACCCCTCCACTTT.

The V gene is TRBV4-1, the J gene TRBJ2-5; D remains ambiguous. The last part of the DNA fits TRBJ2-7 better; the J call may be wrong. Germline V gene lookup returns CDR1 MGHRA and CDR2 YSYEKL. CDR3 size: 16 residues. Written as DNA, the CDR3 is TGCGCCAGCAGCCAATTATGGGCGCAGCCTTCCTACGAGCAGTACTTC. The encoded protein is CASSQLWAQPSYEQYF.

This clone has a single count. The V call is TRBV28, the J call TRBJ2-2; D perhaps matches TRBD1 (5 bases). From germline, CDR1 is MDHEN and CDR2 SYDVKM. Trimming removed 3 bases from V and 1 base from J, with 9 bases in between. The CDR3 has 15 amino acids. The CDR3 here is CASSFDSQNTGELFF. The DNA of the CDR3 is TGTGCCAGCAGTTTTGACAGCCAGAACACCGGGGAGCTGTTTTTT.

The chain joins TRBV11-2 to TRBJ2-7; 7 bases agree with TRBD1. After removal of 6 bases from V and 2 bases from J, the junction contained 10 bases not matched to a gene. This CDR3 contains 15 residues. Germline V gene data show CDR1 as SGHAT and CDR2 as FQNNGV. CDR3 region: CASRRTGTDAYEQYF. In DNA, the CDR3 is TGTGCCAGCAGGAGGACCGGGACAGACGCCTACGAGCAGTACTTC.

The genes are TRBV6-5 and TRBJ1-2; TRBD1 agrees at 7 bases. Germline loops: CDR1 MNHEY, CDR2 SVGAGI. The V gene end was trimmed by 6 bases and the J gene end by 5 bases; junction bases not matched to a gene: 9. The length of the CDR3 is 14 residues. This chain's CDR3 is CASRETGSRYGYTF. CDR3 DNA sequence: TGTGCCAGCAGAGAGACAGGGAGTAGGTATGGCTACACCTTC.

The chain is built from TRBV9 and TRBJ2-3; 10 bases are a match to TRBD2. The CDR3 runs to 14 residues. The ends lost 2 bases at V and 4 bases at J; junction bases unmatched: 1. The V gene's germline CDR1 is SGDLS and CDR2 YYNGEE. The DNA of the CDR3 is TGTGCCAGCAGCGTGAGCGGGGGGGCAGATACGCAGTATTTT. Translating gives CASSVSGGADTQYF.